The T cell receptor beta chain described here comes from a study of blood T cell repertoires in COVID-19. Study information: The United States, Italy and Spain supplied acute and convalescent COVID-19 samples.

The V end lost 9 bases, the J end lost 5 bases, and 20 bases lay between the germline ends. Germline CDR1 and CDR2: MRHNA and SNTAGT. This CDR3 is 15 amino acids long. Profiling relied on immunoSEQ multiplex PCR, and the TCRdb table lists in-frame clones only, not all of them. The data contain some 21,000 clones, roughly 88% of them singletons. The sequence came from a woman aged 80 or over with active or convalescent COVID-19. Sequenced sample: peripheral blood. The J gene is TRBJ2-1, the V gene TRBV6-4; D is possibly TRBD2 (6 bases). CDR3 residues: CARSRIAVGDNEQFF. Written as DNA, the CDR3 is TGTGCCAGAAGTAGGATAGCGGTGGGGGACAATGAGCAGTTCTTC.